This T cell receptor beta chain was profiled in a study of blood T cell repertoires in COVID-19. Study background: Italy, Spain and the United States were the sources of the convalescent and acute COVID-19 samples. The cDNA or gDNA used as material had been derived from T cells, B-cell-depleted T cells, or PBMCs.

Authors' data handling: Amplification of reference gene primers provided the estimated nucleated cell counts. TCRdb's copy holds only in-frame clones and misses some; the assay was immunoSEQ multiplex PCR. V and J calls plus clone size are reproduced from that table; the DNA served to infer D and trimming. This table has 200,000 or so clones, over 75% appearing once. Unmatched junction bases numbered 6, after V lost 3 bases and J lost 2 bases. This CDR3 region has 17 residues. Germline-derived CDR1 and CDR2 are SQVTM and ANQGSEA. The sample consisted of peripheral blood. The receptor's source is a woman aged 40 to 50 who had recovered from COVID-19. V is TRBV29-1 and J is TRBJ2-1, with TRBD2 matching over 14 bases. The CDR3 nucleotides are TGCAGCGTTGAGGGACTAGCGGGAGATGGAACCTACAATGAGCAGTTCTTC. Amino acids: CSVEGLAGDGTYNEQFF.